This passage covers 5 T cell receptor beta chains from one sample sequenced in a study of cytomegalovirus exposure and HLA in healthy donors. A multiplex PCR was run with 60 Vbeta primers and 13 Jbeta primers. Generated by immunoSEQ multiplex PCR, the TCRdb table keeps only in-frame clones and is missing some. Of about 130,000 clones in the sample, 79% were seen once. The sample taken for sequencing was PBMCs. Every receptor here comes from a man aged 18 to 35 in good health and CMV-seronegative.

The V and J genes are TRBV25-1 and TRBJ2-2; D perhaps matches TRBD2 (7 bases). Trimming shortened V by 2 bases and J by 4 bases, and 17 bases separated the two germline ends. Germline assignment: CDR1 MGHDK and CDR2 SYGVNS. This CDR3 has 17 amino acids. The CDR3 nucleotides read TGTGCCAGCAGTGAACCCCCGGGGAGGGGGAGCACCGGGGAGCTGTTTTTT. Translated, it gives CASSEPPGRGSTGELFF.

The gene calls are TRBV6-6 and TRBJ1-4; weak D call: TRBD1 (6 bases). The CDR3 contains 12 residues. Germline-derived CDR1 and CDR2 are MNHNY and SVGAGI (reference sequence). Trimming left V 7 bases short and J 4 bases short, with 7 bases between. The CDR3 DNA reads TGTGCCAGCACAGGGGTTAATGAAAAACTGTTTTTT. This encodes CASTGVNEKLFF.

This clone appeared a single time. V gene TRBV9 combines with J gene TRBJ2-7, with 11 bases lining up with TRBD2. CDR1 is SGDLS, CDR2 YYNGEE, per germline. The CDR3 length is 17 residues. V lost 3 bases, J lost 5 bases, and 13 bases stayed unmatched. DNA of the CDR3: TGTGCCAGCAGCGAGACTAGCGGGACCCAACCCTGGGACGAGCAGTACTTC. Amino acid sequence: CASSETSGTQPWDEQYF. The complete variable domain, with remaining parts taken from reference TRBV9 and TRBJ2-7, reads DSGVTQTPKHLITATGQRVTLRCSPRSGDLSVYWYQQSLDQGLQFLIQYYNGEERAKGNILERFSAQQFPDLHSELNLSSLELGDSALYFCASSETSGTQPWDEQYFGPGTRLTVT.

The CDR3 bases are TGTGCCAGCAGCATGGACAGCGGGAGGACCTACAATGAGCAGTTCTTC. Its translation is CASSMDSGRTYNEQFF. V usage is TRBV5-6 and J usage is TRBJ2-1; 9 bases are shared with TRBD2. This CDR3 is 16 amino acids long. Unmatched junction bases numbered 7, after V lost 4 bases and J lost 2 bases. CDR1 and CDR2 (germline): SGHDT, YYEEEE.

The sample holds one count of this clone. The chain combines TRBV7-9 with TRBJ1-1, with D possibly matching TRBD1 (6 bases). The CDR3 has 16 amino acids. Germline V gene data show CDR1 as SEHNR and CDR2 as FQNEAQ (reference sequence). Trimming cost V 5 bases and J 4 bases, with 20 bases left between them. Here the CDR3 DNA reads TGTGCCAGCAGCAAAAGAGGGACAACCTTGGGCACTGAAGCTTTCTTT. Its protein product is CASSKRGTTLGTEAFF.